One T cell receptor beta chain is described in this entry. What antigen it recognizes has not been identified. Base-call qualities are not available, and no considerably larger clone is one nucleotide away. This entry is derived from a study of blood T cell repertoires in COVID-19 (dated by TCRdb to the early 2020s). With respect to the entire study: Samples covering the acute and convalescent phases of COVID-19 were provided by collaborators in the United States, Italy and Spain. Deeply sampled blood TCRbeta repertoires from subjects exposed to, actively infected with, or recovered from COVID-19 were included in the dataset. The repertoires were released in a freely available public database intended as a resource for research on the immune response to SARS-CoV-2. Where available, HLA class I and class II types were taken from metadata supplied by the sample provider and were not determined by assay-based typing. The samples were drawn from the first 160 participants of the ongoing ImmuneRACE study and from 1,254 subjects provided by 6 global collaborators. The prospective study material was composed of cDNA or gDNA derived from T cells, B-cell-depleted T cells, or PBMCs. The sample metadata nearly always contained a de-identified subject ID, COVID-19 status, age in years and sex. Here is what the overall study found, with its caveats: The amount of clinical and demographic metadata varied by source and participant and was provided uncurated.

At the junction V is shortened by 10 bases and J by 2 bases; bases outside the gene matches: 17. Counted from cysteine to phenylalanine, this CDR3 has 17 amino acids. The only DNA kept is the CDR3, 51 bases in frame from the first base. CDR1 and CDR2 were assigned from the germline V gene as ENHRY and SYGVKD. Collaborating institutions collected whole blood in K2EDTA tubes following their own protocols. For TCRbeta analysis, collaborator samples were shipped as frozen whole blood, as isolated PBMCs, or as DNA extracted from either sample type. The immunoSEQ Assay, a bias-controlled multiplex PCR, was used to amplify TCRbeta CDR3 regions from genomic DNA. In the paper's pipeline: The number of nucleated cells in each sample was estimated from the amplification of reference gene primers within the assay. Sequence reads were collapsed and filtered to measure the absolute abundance of every unique TCRbeta CDR3 rearrangement. For each sample, productive Simpson clonality was calculated by taking the square root of Simpson's diversity index across productive rearrangements. What TCRdb holds here is the immuneACCESS table cut down to in-frame rearrangements. Part of the clones is not present; checked against another copy, under half of the missing clones reflect an unresolved V gene, and the others are unexplained. Clonal size and the V and J genes are those of that table, whereas D and trimming came from the DNA. For this sample there are under 30,000 clones; approximately 86% appear just once. The ten largest account for 15% to 20% of the sample.

This clonotype originated in a human donor with acute or convalescent COVID-19. The donor label of this sample is uncertain. The chain is encoded by TRBV10-3 joined to TRBJ2-7; 10 bases in between match TRBD1. Sequenced material: peripheral blood. At the DNA level, the sequence is TGTGCCAGTACCTCGGGACAGGGGATTGAGGGGCCCTACGAGCAGTACTTC. This translates into CASTSGQGIEGPYEQYF.